The 12 T cell receptor beta chains in this list originate from one sample, sequenced in a study of cytomegalovirus exposure and HLA in healthy donors. PCR amplification relied on 60 Vbeta primers (plus 13 Jbeta primers). Sequencing used immunoSEQ multiplex PCR; TCRdb keeps in-frame clones, though not all of them. The repertoire consists of about 120,000 clones, with roughly 9% occurring once and the leading ten covering around 6%. Sequenced sample: PBMCs. These receptor sequences come from a woman aged 40 to 50 in good health and CMV-seropositive.

CDR3 coding DNA: TGTGCCAGCAGCGAGACAGGGGGGGTGAACACTGAAGCTTTCTTT. Residues: CASSETGGVNTEAFF. The chain recombines TRBV7-9 with TRBJ1-1; TRBD1 matches at 9 bases. V lost 5 bases and J lost 0; bases outside the gene matches: 4. The CDR3 is made up of 15 amino acids. Germline CDR1 is SEHNR and CDR2 is FQNEAQ (reference sequence).

The V gene is TRBV6-5, the J gene TRBJ2-1, with 7 bases identical to TRBD1. Looked up from germline, CDR1 is MNHEY and CDR2 is SVGAGI. Losses at the gene ends were 6 bases for V and 5 bases for J; bases not matched to a gene: 10. The CDR3 runs 15 residues. CDR3 nucleotide sequence: TGTGCCAGCAGACTCCGACAGGGAACCCACAATGAGCAGTTCTTC. Protein: CASRLRQGTHNEQFF.

This clone was counted between two and nine times. The chain has TRBV19 and TRBJ1-2, with 12 bases identical to TRBD1. CDR3 length equals 15 residues. Germline CDR1 reads LNHDA; CDR2 reads SQIVND (reference sequence). With 7 bases clipped from V and 7 bases from J, the junction kept 10 bases outside the gene matches. The CDR3 coding sequence is TGTGCCAGTATAGCGTTGGGACAGGGGGCGAGTGGCTACACCTTC. Its protein product is CASIALGQGASGYTF.

V is TRBV30 and J is TRBJ1-2, with 8 bases lining up with TRBD1. The J segment lost 7 bases and the V segment lost 2 bases, leaving 6 bases of the junction unmatched. From germline, CDR1 is GTSNPN and CDR2 SVGIG (reference sequence). The CDR3 is made up of 13 amino acids. CDR3 coding DNA: TGTGCCTGGAGTTCCAGGGGGCTAGCTGGCTACACCTTC. It yields the protein CAWSSRGLAGYTF.

This clone was seen a handful of times. The rearrangement links TRBV30 to TRBJ1-1; D is possibly TRBD1 (5 bases). Trimming shortened V by 4 bases and J by 0 bases, and 9 bases separated the two germline ends. The CDR3 length is 13 residues. Germline V gene sequence: CDR1 GTSNPN, CDR2 SVGIG (reference sequence). CDR3 residues: CAWKRQMNTEAFF. The CDR3, as DNA: TGTGCCTGGAAGAGACAGATGAACACTGAAGCTTTCTTT.

The rearrangement uses TRBV5-1 and TRBJ2-1; D might be TRBD2 (7 bases). The length of the CDR3 is 15 residues. Trimming left V 4 bases short and J 7 bases short, with 18 bases between. From germline, CDR1 is SGHRS and CDR2 YFSETQ. CDR3 nucleotides: TGCGCCAGCAGCCTCGAAGGGGGAGGGTGGAATGAGCAGTTCTTC. It encodes CASSLEGGGWNEQFF.

This clone was seen only a few times. V and J are TRBV30 and TRBJ1-6, with D unresolved. The CDR3 contains 15 residues. The V gene lost 2 bases and the J gene lost 7 bases, with 15 bases spanning the gap. Germline V gene data show CDR1 as GTSNPN and CDR2 as SVGIG (reference sequence). In nucleotides, the CDR3 is TGTGCCTGGAGTCTCCTAGTCGCGGGGAATTCACCCCTCCACTTT. It translates to CAWSLLVAGNSPLHF.

The chain carries TRBV5-1 and TRBJ2-7, with D perhaps matching TRBD1 (6 bases). This CDR3 region has 15 residues. Germline values: CDR1 SGHRS, CDR2 YFSETQ. The germline V and J ends were trimmed by 2 bases and 5 bases, with 17 bases remaining between them. The CDR3, as DNA: TGCGCCAGCAGCTTAATTCGTGGACAGACCGACGAGCAGTACTTC. Translating it yields CASSLIRGQTDEQYF.

The V and J genes are TRBV5-1 and TRBJ1-2; TRBD1 is a possible D gene (6 bases). The V gene's germline CDR1 is SGHRS and CDR2 YFSETQ. V gave up 3 bases and J gave up 4 bases, with 10 bases separating them. This CDR3 is built from 13 residues. CDR3 in DNA: TGCGCCAGCAGCTCGGACAGCCTCTATGGCTACACCTTC. Its protein is CASSSDSLYGYTF.

This clone was seen only a few times. This chain's CDR3 is CASSLDSRGSYGYTF. In nucleotides, the CDR3 is TGTGCCAGCAGCTTGGATAGCAGGGGATCCTATGGCTACACCTTC. The genes are TRBV5-4 and TRBJ1-2; D might be TRBD1 (6 bases). V was clipped by 0 bases and J by 4 bases, with 13 bases between them. This CDR3 region has 15 residues. Germline V gives CDR1 SGHNT, CDR2 YYREEE (reference sequence). The full variable domain, completed using reference TRBV5-4 and TRBJ1-2, is ETGVTQSPTHLIKTRGQQVTLRCSSQSGHNTVSWYQQALGQGPQFIFQYYREEENGRGNFPPRFSGLQFPNYSSELNVNALELDDSALYLCASSLDSRGSYGYTFGSGTRLTVV.

The gene calls are TRBV11-2 and TRBJ2-5; 9 bases line up with TRBD1. The J segment lost 7 bases and the V segment lost 4 bases, leaving 7 bases of the junction unmatched. Germline assignment: CDR1 SGHAT and CDR2 FQNNGV. This CDR3 is 14 amino acids long. The CDR3 loop reads CASSSRTGVGTQYF. In DNA, the CDR3 is TGTGCCAGCAGCTCCCGGACAGGGGTTGGGACCCAGTACTTC. Supplemented by reference TRBV11-2 and TRBJ2-5, the full variable domain reads EAGVAQSPRYKIIEKRQSVAFWCNPISGHATLYWYQQILGQGPKLLIQFQNNGVVDDSQLPKDRFSAERLKGVDSTLKIQPAKLEDSAVYLCASSSRTGVGTQYFGPGTRLLVL.

This clone appeared a few times. CDR3 sequence (DNA): TGTGCCACCAGCACCAGAAATGAGCAGTTCTTC. It codes for CATSTRNEQFF. The rearrangement joins TRBV15 to TRBJ2-1; D not resolved. Trimming left V 4 bases short and J 7 bases short, with 5 bases between. The CDR3 length is 11 residues. Germline loops: CDR1 LNHNV, CDR2 YYDKDF (reference sequence).